This T cell receptor beta chain was observed in a study of T cell repertoires in cytomegalovirus infection. Study information: Carrying CMV and the relevant HLA type showed in public TCR beta signatures. Study-level findings and limits: What dominated the ex vivo response were HLA-C-restricted CMV-specific TCR beta clonotypes. CMV carriers with the relevant HLA were identified by cumulative public TCR beta family frequency.

There are many counts of this clonotype. Its antigen remains unidentified. This CDR3 has 15 residues. J was trimmed by 9 bases and V by 4 bases; bases with no gene match: 12. Germline V gene data show CDR1 as SGDLS and CDR2 as YYNGEE. One entry per CDR3 protein results from TCRdb running MiXCR on the reads. The table records about 250,000 distinct CDR3 sequences, 6.5% of them present only once. The sequencing input was PBMCs. This chain connects TRBV9 to TRBJ2-1; 8 positions agree with TRBD2. This TCR came from a human donor in good health (CMV status not recorded). Some clones in this sample may be carry-over from other donors' samples. CDR3 sequence: CASSSRTSPDGEQFF. The CDR3 region has the DNA TGTGCCAGCAGCTCGCGGACTAGCCCCGACGGTGAGCAGTTCTTC.